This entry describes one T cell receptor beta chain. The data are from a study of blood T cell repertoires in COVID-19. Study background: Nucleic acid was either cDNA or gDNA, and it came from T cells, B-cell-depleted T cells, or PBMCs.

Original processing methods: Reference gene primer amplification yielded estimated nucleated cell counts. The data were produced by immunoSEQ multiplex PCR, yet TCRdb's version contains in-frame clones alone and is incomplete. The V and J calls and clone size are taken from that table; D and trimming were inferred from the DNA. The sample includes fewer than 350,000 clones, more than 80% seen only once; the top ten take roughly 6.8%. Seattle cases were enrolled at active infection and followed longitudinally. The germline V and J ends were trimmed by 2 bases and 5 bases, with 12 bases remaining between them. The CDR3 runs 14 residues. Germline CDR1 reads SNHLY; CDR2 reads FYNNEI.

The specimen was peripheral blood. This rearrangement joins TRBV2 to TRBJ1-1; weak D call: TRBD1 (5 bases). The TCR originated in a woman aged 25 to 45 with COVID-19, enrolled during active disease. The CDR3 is CASSELQAVTEAFF. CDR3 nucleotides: TGTGCCAGCAGTGAATTACAGGCGGTGACTGAAGCTTTCTTT.